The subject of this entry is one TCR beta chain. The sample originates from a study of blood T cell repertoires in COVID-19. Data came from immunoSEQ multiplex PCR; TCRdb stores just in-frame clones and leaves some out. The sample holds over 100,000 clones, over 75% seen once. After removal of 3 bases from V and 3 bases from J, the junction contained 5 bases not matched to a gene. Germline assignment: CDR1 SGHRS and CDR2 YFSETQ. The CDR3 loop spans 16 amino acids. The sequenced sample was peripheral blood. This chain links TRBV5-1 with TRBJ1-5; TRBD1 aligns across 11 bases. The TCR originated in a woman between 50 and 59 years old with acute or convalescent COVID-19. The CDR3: CASSSGTGGSNQPQHF. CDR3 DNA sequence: TGCGCCAGCAGCTCTGGGACAGGGGGTTCCAATCAGCCCCAGCATTTT.